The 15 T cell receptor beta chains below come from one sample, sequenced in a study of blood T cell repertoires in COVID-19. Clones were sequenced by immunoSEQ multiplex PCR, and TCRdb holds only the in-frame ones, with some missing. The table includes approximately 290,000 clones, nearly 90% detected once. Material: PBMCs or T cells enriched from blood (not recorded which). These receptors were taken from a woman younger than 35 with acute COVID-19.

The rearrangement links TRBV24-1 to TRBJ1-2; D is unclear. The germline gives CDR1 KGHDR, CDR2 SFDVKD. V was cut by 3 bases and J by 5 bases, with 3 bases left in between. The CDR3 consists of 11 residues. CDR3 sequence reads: CATSDRYGYTF. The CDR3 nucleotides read TGTGCCACCAGTGATCGTTATGGCTACACCTTC.

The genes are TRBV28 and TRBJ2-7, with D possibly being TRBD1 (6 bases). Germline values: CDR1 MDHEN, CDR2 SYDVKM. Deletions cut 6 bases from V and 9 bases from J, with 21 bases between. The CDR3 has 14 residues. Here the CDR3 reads CASRSSLTGWRQYF. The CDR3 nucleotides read TGTGCCAGCAGATCTAGCCTCACAGGGTGGCGGCAGTACTTC. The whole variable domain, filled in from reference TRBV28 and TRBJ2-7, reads DVKVTQSSRYLVKRTGEKVFLECVQDMDHENMFWYRQDPGLGLRLIYFSYDVKMKEKGDIPEGYSVSREKKERFSLILESASTNQTSMYLCASRSSLTGWRQYFGPGTRLTVT.

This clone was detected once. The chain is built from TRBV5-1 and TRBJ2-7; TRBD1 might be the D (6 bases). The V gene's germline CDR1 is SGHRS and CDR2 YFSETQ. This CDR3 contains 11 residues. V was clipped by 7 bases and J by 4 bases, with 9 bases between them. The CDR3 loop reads CASAGEYEQYF. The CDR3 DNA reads TGCGCCAGCGCAGGGGAGTACGAGCAGTACTTC.

CDR3 protein: CASSLVASRGEQFF. The CDR3 nucleotides are TGTGCCAGCAGCTTAGTAGCGTCCAGGGGTGAGCAGTTCTTC. The V and J genes are TRBV7-2 and TRBJ2-1, with a possible D match to TRBD1 (6 bases). Trimming pared 1 base from V and 9 bases from J, leaving 13 bases between. This CDR3 is 14 amino acids long. Germline lookup yields CDR1 SGHTA and CDR2 FQGNSA.

The CDR3 sequence is CASRNTGLAGPEQFF. CDR3 coding DNA: TGTGCCAGCAGGAACACGGGACTAGCGGGACCCGAGCAGTTCTTC. The chain couples TRBV27 to TRBJ2-1; 13 bases match TRBD2. J was trimmed by 10 bases and V by 6 bases; bases with no gene match: 9. Germline V gives CDR1 MNHEY, CDR2 SMNVEV (reference sequence). This CDR3 has 15 residues.

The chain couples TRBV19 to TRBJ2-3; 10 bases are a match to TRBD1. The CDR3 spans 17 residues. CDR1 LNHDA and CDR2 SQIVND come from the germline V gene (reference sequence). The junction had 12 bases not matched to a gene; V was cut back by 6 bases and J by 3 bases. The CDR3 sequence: CASRPNPGQGMTDTQYF. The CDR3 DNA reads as TGTGCCAGTAGGCCGAATCCGGGACAGGGGATGACAGATACGCAGTATTTT.

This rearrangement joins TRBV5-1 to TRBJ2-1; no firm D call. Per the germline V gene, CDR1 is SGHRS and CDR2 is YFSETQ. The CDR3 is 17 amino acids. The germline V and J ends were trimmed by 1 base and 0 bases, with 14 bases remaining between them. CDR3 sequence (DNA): TGCGCCAGCAGCTTGAGCCGACTCGAATCCTCCTACAATGAGCAGTTCTTC. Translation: CASSLSRLESSYNEQFF.

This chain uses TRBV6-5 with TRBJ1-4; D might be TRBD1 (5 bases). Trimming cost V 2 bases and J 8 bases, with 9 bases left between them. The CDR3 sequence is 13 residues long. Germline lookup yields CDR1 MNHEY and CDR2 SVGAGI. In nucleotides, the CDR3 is TGTGCCAGCAGTTACACAGGACTAGAAAAACTGTTTTTT. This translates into CASSYTGLEKLFF.

The chain's CDR3 is CASTPLAGEGADTQYF. The CDR3 nucleotides are TGTGCCAGCACCCCACTAGCGGGAGAGGGGGCAGATACGCAGTATTTT. This chain links TRBV28 with TRBJ2-3, with 11 bases identical to TRBD2. The germline CDR1 and CDR2 sequences are MDHEN and SYDVKM. The CDR3 runs 16 residues. J gave up 4 bases and V 7 bases, and 10 bases lay outside the gene matches.

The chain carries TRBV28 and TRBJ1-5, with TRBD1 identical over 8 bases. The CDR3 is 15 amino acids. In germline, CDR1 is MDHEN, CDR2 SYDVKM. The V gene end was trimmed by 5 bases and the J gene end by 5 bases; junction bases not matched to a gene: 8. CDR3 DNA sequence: TGTGCCAGCAGTGGGGGACAGGAGGGGGATCAGCCCCAGCATTTT. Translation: CASSGGQEGDQPQHF.

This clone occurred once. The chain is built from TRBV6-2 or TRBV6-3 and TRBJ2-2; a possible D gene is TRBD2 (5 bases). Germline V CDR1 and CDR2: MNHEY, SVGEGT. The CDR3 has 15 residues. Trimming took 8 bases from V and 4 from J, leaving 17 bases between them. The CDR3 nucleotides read TGTGCCAGCCGTTCTGAGGGCCAAAGCACCGGGGAGCTGTTTTTT. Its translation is CASRSEGQSTGELFF.

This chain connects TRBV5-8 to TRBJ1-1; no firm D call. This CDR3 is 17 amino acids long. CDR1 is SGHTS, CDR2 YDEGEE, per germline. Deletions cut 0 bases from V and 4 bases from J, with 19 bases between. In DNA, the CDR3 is TGTGCCAGCAGCTTGGTTTGGTCGGCATTTGGGAGCACTGAAGCTTTCTTT. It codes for CASSLVWSAFGSTEAFF.

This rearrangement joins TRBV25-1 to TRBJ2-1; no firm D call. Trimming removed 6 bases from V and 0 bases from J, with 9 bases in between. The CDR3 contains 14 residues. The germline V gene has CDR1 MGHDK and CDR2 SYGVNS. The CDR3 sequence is CASRPPSSYNEQFF. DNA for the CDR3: TGTGCCAGCAGACCACCGAGCTCCTACAATGAGCAGTTCTTC. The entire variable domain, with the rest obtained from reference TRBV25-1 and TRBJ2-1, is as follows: EADIYQTPRYLVIGTGKKITLECSQTMGHDKMYWYQQDPGMELHLIHYSYGVNSTEKGDLSSESTVSRIRTEHFPLTLESARPSHTSQYLCASRPPSSYNEQFFGPGTRLTVL.

DNA for the CDR3: TGTGCCAGCAGCTTAGCGTCGGGGGAAACTGAAGCTTTCTTT. Translation gives CASSLASGETEAFF. The chain links TRBV7-9 to TRBJ1-1; TRBD1 might be the D (5 bases). With 0 bases removed from V and 5 bases from J, the gap between germline ends came to 10 bases. There are 14 residues in the CDR3. Germline V lookup: CDR1 SEHNR, CDR2 FQNEAQ (reference sequence).

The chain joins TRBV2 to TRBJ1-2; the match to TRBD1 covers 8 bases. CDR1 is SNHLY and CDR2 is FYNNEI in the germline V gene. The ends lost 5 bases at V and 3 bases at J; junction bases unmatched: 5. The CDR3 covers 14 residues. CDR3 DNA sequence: TGTGCCAGCAGTATGCAGGGGGCCGACTATGGCTACACCTTC. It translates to CASSMQGADYGYTF.